The rows below give T cell receptor beta chains drawn from one sample of a study of beta chain features in type 1 diabetes. Clones were sequenced by immunoSEQ multiplex PCR, and TCRdb holds only the in-frame ones, with some missing. The repertoire holds 150,000 to 200,000 clones, with roughly 9.1% as singletons. The sample was central memory CD4+ T cells from blood. The receptors shown here come from a woman under 30 in good health. CDR3s include the opening cysteine and the closing phenylalanine or tryptophan. Fields, in order: D gene, V gene, J gene, CDR3 length, clone size, CDR3 DNA, CDR3 protein. A D gene is named only where the DNA matches it firmly. Part of the rows lack a size; the others show once, few, many or a class for expanded clones.

TRBD1,TRBV30,TRBJ1-2,13,.,TGTGCCTGGAGTAAACAGGGGTGGGATGGCTACACCTTC,CAWSKQGWDGYTF
.,TRBV18,TRBJ2-1,18,few,TGTGCCAGCTCACCTTCGGTCCGAGCGGGTGGCGGTGGAGGGGAGCAGTTCTTC,CASSPSVRAGGGGGEQFF
TRBD1,TRBV18,TRBJ1-1,14,.,TGTGCCAGCTCCGATTTGGCAGGGGGCACTGAAGCTTTCTTT,CASSDLAGGTEAFF
.,TRBV30,TRBJ1-5,13,.,TGTGCCTGGACCAAGGGGGTTGCTCAGCCCCAGCATTTT,CAWTKGVAQPQHF
TRBD2,TRBV29-1,TRBJ2-1,16,few,TGCAGCGTTGAAGACACCGGACTAGCGGGGGGGAATGAGCAGTTCTTC,CSVEDTGLAGGNEQFF
TRBD1,TRBV5-1,TRBJ2-5,15,few,TGCGCCAGCAGCTATACCGGAGACAGGGAAGAGACCCAGTACTTC,CASSYTGDREETQYF
TRBD1,TRBV5-6,TRBJ2-4,13,.,TGTGCCAGCAGCTTACAGGGGGGACACATTCAGTACTTC,CASSLQGGHIQYF
TRBD1,TRBV2,TRBJ2-2,14,few,TGTGCCAGCAGTCAACAGGGGGCGGCCGGGGAGCTGTTTTTT,CASSQQGAAGELFF
.,TRBV7-2,TRBJ2-3,13,few,TGTGCCAGCAGCCTGGGACATGCAGATACGCAGTATTTT,CASSLGHADTQYF
TRBD1,TRBV11-2,TRBJ2-1,16,.,TGTGCCAGCAGCGCGGGACAGGGGACAATGGACAATGAGCAGTTCTTC,CASSAGQGTMDNEQFF
.,TRBV2,TRBJ2-4,15,.,TGTGCCAGCAGTGAAGACGAGGGAACCAAAAACATTCAGTACTTC,CASSEDEGTKNIQYF
.,TRBV2,TRBJ1-2,12,many,TGTGCCAGCAGTGATGAAAGGCGGGGCTACACCTTC,CASSDERRGYTF
TRBD2,TRBV7-9,TRBJ2-1,15,few,TGTGCCAGCAGCTTAGGCGGGAGTGGATACAATGAGCAGTTCTTC,CASSLGGSGYNEQFF
.,TRBV7-8,TRBJ2-1,15,few,TGTGCCAGCAGCTCCGGGCGGGATTCCTACAATGAGCAGTTCTTC,CASSSGRDSYNEQFF
.,TRBV2,TRBJ2-3,14,.,TGTGCCAGCAAAAGGGAGAGGGACACAGATACGCAGTATTTT,CASKRERDTDTQYF
.,TRBV7-8,TRBJ2-1,16,.,TGTGCCAGCAGCACCCCAGGGCTAGCGACCAACAATGAGCAGTTCTTC,CASSTPGLATNNEQFF
.,TRBV23-1,TRBJ1-5,17,few,TGCGCCAGCAGTCATCCGAGGACATTCAATAGCAATCAGCCCCAGCATTTT,CASSHPRTFNSNQPQHF
TRBD1,TRBV6-5,TRBJ2-1,13,few,TGTGCCAGCAGGAGGACAGGTTACAATGAGCAGTTCTTC,CASRRTGYNEQFF
TRBD1,TRBV5-6,TRBJ2-1,13,few,TGTGCCAGCACCGGGACAGTCTACAATGAGCAGTTCTTC,CASTGTVYNEQFF
TRBD1,TRBV7-9,TRBJ1-5,17,few,TGTGCCAGCAGCCTAACACAGGGGGCGTCGGGCAATCAGCCCCAGCATTTT,CASSLTQGASGNQPQHF
.,TRBV2,TRBJ1-3,14,.,TGTGCCAGCAGAAAGGACAGTTATGGAAACACCATATATTTT,CASRKDSYGNTIYF
.,TRBV7-3,TRBJ1-2,13,.,TGTGCCAGCAGACTGAAGGGGAAAGGAGGCTACACCTTC,CASRLKGKGGYTF
TRBD2,TRBV7-2,TRBJ2-7,16,few,TGTGCCAGCAGCCCGGGACTAGCGGGAGTCGCGTACGAGCAGTACTTC,CASSPGLAGVAYEQYF
TRBD2,TRBV5-1,TRBJ2-1,15,.,TGCGCCAGCAGCTTGAATAGCGGGGTTTACAATGAGCAGTTCTTC,CASSLNSGVYNEQFF
.,TRBV29-1,TRBJ1-6,13,.,TGCAGCGTTCAACCGACAGCAAATTCACCCCTCCACTTT,CSVQPTANSPLHF
TRBD1,TRBV5-1,TRBJ2-6,15,.,TGCGCCAGCAGGGGACAGACCTCTGGGGCCAACGTCCTGACTTTC,CASRGQTSGANVLTF
.,TRBV10-3,TRBJ1-1,10,few,TGTGCCATCAGTGACCCGGAAGCTTTCTTT,CAISDPEAFF
.,TRBV6-6,TRBJ2-6,15,few,TGTGCCAGCAGTCCCCGAGAGTCTGGGGCCAACGTCCTGACTTTC,CASSPRESGANVLTF
.,TRBV18,TRBJ1-3,14,few,TGTGCCAGCTCACCAGCTTCTCGGGGAAACACCATATATTTT,CASSPASRGNTIYF
TRBD2,TRBV9,TRBJ2-3,17,.,TGTGCCAGCAGCTTAGGGACTAGCGGGAAAGGTGGAGATACGCAGTATTTT,CASSLGTSGKGGDTQYF
.,TRBV5-6,TRBJ2-7,13,.,TGTGCCAGCAGCTTGGAGGCGGTCGGCGAGCAGTACTTC,CASSLEAVGEQYF
.,TRBV29-1,TRBJ1-1,14,.,TGCAGCGTCTTCGGGTTGGGGGGAAACACTGAAGCTTTCTTT,CSVFGLGGNTEAFF
.,TRBV4-3,TRBJ1-6,19,few,TGCGCCAGCAGCCAAGATGCATCGCGGAGCGGGGACAATAATTCACCCCTCCACTTT,CASSQDASRSGDNNSPLHF
.,TRBV27,TRBJ2-1,15,few,TGTGCCAGCAGTTTATTCGGGGACATCTACAATGAGCAGTTCTTC,CASSLFGDIYNEQFF
.,TRBV27,TRBJ2-1,14,few,TGTGCCAGCAGTTTAATGCCTGGTCGGTATGAGCAGTTCTTC,CASSLMPGRYEQFF
TRBD1,TRBV4-1,TRBJ2-7,15,.,TGCGCCAGCAGCCAAGGTCCAGGGGGCCAGTACGAGCAGTACTTC,CASSQGPGGQYEQYF
TRBD1,TRBV30,TRBJ1-2,13,.,TGTGCCTGGGCCGGGACAGGGGATGGCGGCTACACCTTC,CAWAGTGDGGYTF
.,TRBV27,TRBJ2-7,14,.,TGTGCCAGCAGTTTATCTTTCCAGACCTACGAGCAGTACTTC,CASSLSFQTYEQYF
TRBD1,TRBV28,TRBJ1-2,14,many,TGTGCCAGCGCAACTGACAGGGGCTTCTATGGCTACACCTTC,CASATDRGFYGYTF
.,TRBV30,TRBJ2-7,13,.,TGTGCCTGGAGTGCGGGACACACATACGAGCAGTACTTC,CAWSAGHTYEQYF
.,TRBV5-1,TRBJ1-4,14,.,TGCGCCAGCAGCTTTTCCGGGGATAATGAAAAACTGTTTTTT,CASSFSGDNEKLFF
.,TRBV4-1,TRBJ1-5,14,.,TGCGCCAGCAGCGTCCCCTGGCGCAATCAGCCCCAGCATTTT,CASSVPWRNQPQHF
TRBD1,TRBV4-3,TRBJ1-2,16,.,TGCGCCAGCAGCCAAGATCAAGGACAGGACAGATATGGCTACACCTTC,CASSQDQGQDRYGYTF
TRBD2,TRBV7-9,TRBJ2-5,12,few,TGTGCCAGCCTCGGGGGGGCGGAGACCCAGTACTTC,CASLGGAETQYF
.,TRBV7-6,TRBJ2-1,17,few,TGTGCCAGCAGCGGCACAGGGCTCATCGGTTCGGGCAATGAGCAGTTCTTC,CASSGTGLIGSGNEQFF
.,TRBV7-2,TRBJ2-7,14,many,TGTGCCAGCAGCTTTGGTGGGGGAGGTTACGAGCAGTACTTC,CASSFGGGGYEQYF
TRBD2,TRBV11-2,TRBJ2-3,13,few,TGTGCCAGCAGCTTAACTAGCGAAGCTGCGCAGTATTTT,CASSLTSEAAQYF
TRBD2,TRBV19,TRBJ2-4,14,.,TGTGCCAGTAGTATGAGCGGGAGAGGGAACATTCAGTACTTC,CASSMSGRGNIQYF
TRBD1,TRBV18,TRBJ1-2,15,few,TGTGCCAGCTCACCATTGTCGGGACAGAACTATGGCTACACCTTC,CASSPLSGQNYGYTF
TRBD1,TRBV19,TRBJ1-5,14,.,TGTGCCAGTAGTATGGGACAGGTCCAGCAGCCCCAGCATTTT,CASSMGQVQQPQHF
.,TRBV4-3,TRBJ2-3,17,.,TGCGCCAGCAGCCCTCTCATAAGTACGGAGAGCACAGATACGCAGTATTTT,CASSPLISTESTDTQYF
.,TRBV5-1,TRBJ1-2,15,few,TGCGCCAGCAGCGAATTTACAGGATCTGGCTATGGCTACACCTTC,CASSEFTGSGYGYTF
TRBD2,TRBV11-3,TRBJ2-2,17,.,TGTGCCAGCAGCCGGCAGATAGCGGGAGGCGGGACCGGGGAGCTGTTTTTT,CASSRQIAGGGTGELFF